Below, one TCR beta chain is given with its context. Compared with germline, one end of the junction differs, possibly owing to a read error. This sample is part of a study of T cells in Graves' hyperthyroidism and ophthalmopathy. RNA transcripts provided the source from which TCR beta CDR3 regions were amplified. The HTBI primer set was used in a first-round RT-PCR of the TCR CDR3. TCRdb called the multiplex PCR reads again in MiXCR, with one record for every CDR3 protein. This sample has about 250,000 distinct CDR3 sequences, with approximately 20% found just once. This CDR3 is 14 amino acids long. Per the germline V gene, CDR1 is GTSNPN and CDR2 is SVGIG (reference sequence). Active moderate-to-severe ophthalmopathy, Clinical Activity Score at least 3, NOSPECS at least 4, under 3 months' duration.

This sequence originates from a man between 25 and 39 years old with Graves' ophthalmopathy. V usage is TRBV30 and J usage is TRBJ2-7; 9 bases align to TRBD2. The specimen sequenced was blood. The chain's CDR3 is CAWGRTSEFSEQCF. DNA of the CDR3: TGTGCCTGGGGTCGGACTAGCGAGTTCTCCGAGCAGTGCTTC.